The clone carrying this TCR beta chain was seen only a few times. Clinical histories supplied by participants themselves formed the basis of cohort assignment. Sequencing was performed with immunoSEQ multiplex PCR; in TCRdb, only in-frame clones are kept and a portion is missing. The profile covers 200,000 to 250,000 clones, with 65% to 90% appearing a single time and around 4% taken by the ten largest. This record comes from a study of blood T cell repertoires in COVID-19. About the study: Specimens from acute and convalescent COVID-19 originated in the United States, Italy and Spain. From T cells, B-cell-depleted T cells, or PBMCs came the material, which was cDNA or gDNA.

Unmatched junction bases numbered 9, after V lost 3 bases and J lost 5 bases. The CDR3 extends over 17 amino acids. CDR1 is SGHVS and CDR2 is FNYEAQ in the germline V gene. The sequence came from a woman between 35 and 50 years old with acute COVID-19. The chain is built from TRBV7-6 and TRBJ1-6, with 8 positions matching TRBD1. The specimen was PBMCs or T cells enriched from blood (not recorded which). The CDR3 DNA sequence: TGTGCCAGCAGCTTTTCTCCCGTGACAGGGGATAATTCACCCCTCCACTTT. As protein: CASSFSPVTGDNSPLHF.